Below are 2 T cell receptor beta chains sequenced from a single sample in a study of early T cells in non-severe SARS-CoV-2 infection. A single record per CDR3 protein comes from TCRdb applying MiXCR to the 5' RACE reads. This sample yields roughly 90,000 distinct CDR3 sequences, of which under 15% are seen a single time; under 0.75% belongs to the top ten. The sample taken for sequencing was whole blood. The receptors derive from an adult who was a healthcare worker with PCR-confirmed SARS-CoV-2 infection or an uninfected control (not recorded which).

V gene TRBV29-1 combines with J gene TRBJ2-1; D is possibly TRBD1 or TRBD2 (5 bases each). The CDR3 sequence is 17 residues long. Trimming left V 3 bases short and J 8 bases short, with 26 bases between. In germline, CDR1 is SQVTM, CDR2 ANQGSEA. CDR3 coding DNA: TGCAGCGTTGATCCCCTAAGCTGGGGGTTGGTTCTGGATGAGCAGTTCTTC. Its translation: CSVDPLSWGLVLDEQFF.

This sequence joins TRBV29-1 and TRBJ2-7, with 7 nucleotides matching TRBD2. The CDR3 loop spans 11 amino acids. Germline V gene lookup returns CDR1 SQVTM and CDR2 ANQGSEA. Trimming removed 6 bases from V and 3 bases from J; junction bases left unmatched: 2. In DNA form, the CDR3 reads TGCAGCGTAGGGGAGGGCTACGAGCAGTACGTC. This encodes CSVGEGYEQYV.